The rows below give T cell receptor beta chains drawn from one sample of a study of Ad26.COV2.S vaccination and SARS-CoV-2 variants. Generated by immunoSEQ multiplex PCR, the TCRdb table keeps only in-frame clones and is missing some. Among roughly 500,000 clones, roughly nine tenths were seen once, and the ten largest hold more than 10%. Sample: peripheral blood, taken in a trial of Ad26.COV2.S vaccine versus placebo. The receptors come from a person aged 18 to 59 who received the Ad26.COV2.S COVID-19 vaccine or a placebo. CDR3s include the opening cysteine and the closing phenylalanine or tryptophan. D genes are given only for firm matches. Size is stated for part of the rows, as once, few or many counts, or as a class when the clone is expanded.

d_call,cdr3_length,j_call,clone_size,v_call,cdr3_nt,cdr3_aa
NA,15,TRBJ1-6,NA,TRBV6-5,TGTGCCAGCCAGGACGGTTCCCATTATAATTCACCCCTCCACTTT,CASQDGSHYNSPLHF
NA,13,TRBJ2-7,NA,TRBV6-5,TGTGCCAGCAGTTACAGGGCTACCTACGAGCAGTACTTC,CASSYRATYEQYF
TRBD2,14,TRBJ2-5,NA,TRBV2,TGTGCCAGCACTACAGCGGGGGGGACACGGACCCAGTACTTC,CASTTAGGTRTQYF
TRBD1,16,TRBJ1-1,NA,TRBV6-5,TGTGCCAGCAGTTACTTGCCGGGACAGGGGAACACTGAAGCTTTCTTT,CASSYLPGQGNTEAFF
TRBD1,14,TRBJ2-2,NA,TRBV4-3,TGCGCCAGCAGCCGGGACAGGGACACCGGGGAGCTGTTTTTT,CASSRDRDTGELFF
NA,15,TRBJ2-3,NA,TRBV28,TGTGCCAGCAGGGAATTGACAGCCGGCACAGATACGCAGTATTTT,CASRELTAGTDTQYF
NA,14,TRBJ1-3,NA,TRBV7-9,TGTGCCAGCATCCCCTTAAGGAGAGGAAACACCATATATTTT,CASIPLRRGNTIYF
TRBD2,17,TRBJ2-7,few,TRBV9,TGTGCCAGCAGCGTCGACGAACTAGCGGGAGTATCGGGCGAGCAGTACTTC,CASSVDELAGVSGEQYF
NA,15,TRBJ1-4,once,TRBV7-9,TGTGCCAGCAGCTTAGGTGGGGGAAGGAATGAAAAACTGTTTTTT,CASSLGGGRNEKLFF
NA,17,TRBJ1-5,NA,TRBV6-1,TGTGCCAGCAGTGAAGTGGAGGGATCCTATAGCAATCAGCCCCAGCATTTT,CASSEVEGSYSNQPQHF
NA,15,TRBJ2-7,NA,TRBV27,TGTGCCAGCAGTTTAGCAGGGGGGGTATCTAACGAGCAGTACTTC,CASSLAGGVSNEQYF
TRBD2,13,TRBJ2-7,NA,TRBV10-3,TGTGCCATCAGTCGTAGCGGGGCCTACGAGCAGTACTTC,CAISRSGAYEQYF
NA,13,TRBJ1-2,NA,TRBV28,TGTGCCAGCAGTTTCTCCCTGAGCTATGGCTACACCTTC,CASSFSLSYGYTF
TRBD1,19,TRBJ2-5,NA,TRBV28,TGTGCCAGCAGTTTCCTTAGGGCCGCTCGGACAGGGAACTGGGAGACCCAGTACTTC,CASSFLRAARTGNWETQYF
NA,13,TRBJ1-5,NA,TRBV4-2,TGTGCCAGCAGCCAAGTCGTGAATCAGCCCCAGCATTTT,CASSQVVNQPQHF
TRBD1,11,TRBJ1-4,NA,TRBV29-1,TGCAGCGTGGGGACAGCAGAAAAACTGTTTTTT,CSVGTAEKLFF
NA,14,TRBJ1-6,NA,TRBV25-1,TGTGCCAGCAGTGAAAGGGGAGGACCGCCACCCCTCCACTTT,CASSERGGPPPLHF
NA,16,TRBJ2-7,NA,TRBV5-1,TGCGCCAGCAGCTTGGGGCCAGGGGATAGCTCCTACGAGCAGTACTTC,CASSLGPGDSSYEQYF
TRBD2,17,TRBJ2-1,NA,TRBV29-1,TGCAGCGTTGATCAATCCACGCTAGCGGGAGGGGTCGATGAGCAGTTCTTC,CSVDQSTLAGGVDEQFF
NA,14,TRBJ2-3,NA,TRBV6-6,TGTGCCAGCAGTTACGCGGGACGCACAGATACGCAGTATTTT,CASSYAGRTDTQYF
NA,14,TRBJ2-2,NA,TRBV3-1/TRBV3-2,TGTGCCAGCAGCCAAGCAGGGGTGATCGGGGAGCTGTTTTTT,CASSQAGVIGELFF
NA,13,TRBJ1-3,NA,TRBV3-1/TRBV3-2,TGTGCCAGCAGCCAAGTGGGGGGAAACACCATATATTTT,CASSQVGGNTIYF
NA,13,TRBJ2-5,NA,TRBV18,TGTGCCAGCTCACCATCGGTTCGGGAGACCCAGTACTTC,CASSPSVRETQYF
NA,13,TRBJ1-6,NA,TRBV2,TGTGCCAGCCGCGGGGGTGGGATTTCACCCCTCCACTTT,CASRGGGISPLHF
NA,15,TRBJ1-3,few,TRBV5-6,TGTGCCAGCAGCTCCCCAGGGTTCTCTGGAAACACCATATATTTT,CASSSPGFSGNTIYF
TRBD2,14,TRBJ2-5,NA,TRBV19,TGTGCCAGTAGAGCACTAGCGGGAGGGGAGACCCAGTACTTC,CASRALAGGETQYF
NA,12,TRBJ2-5,NA,TRBV3-1/TRBV3-2,TGTGCCAGCAGCCCCTCTGGGAAGACCCAGTACTTC,CASSPSGKTQYF
NA,16,TRBJ1-5,NA,TRBV28,TGTGCCAGCAGTTTTAGGGGTCAGGCCTTCAATCAGCCCCAGCATTTT,CASSFRGQAFNQPQHF
TRBD2,16,TRBJ2-1,NA,TRBV3-1/TRBV3-2,TGTGCCAGCAGCGAAGCCACTAGCGGGGCCTACAATGAGCAGTTCTTC,CASSEATSGAYNEQFF
TRBD2,15,TRBJ2-7,NA,TRBV7-2,TGTGCCAGCAGCTTAGCGGCGGTGACTAGCCACGAGCAGTACTTC,CASSLAAVTSHEQYF
TRBD1,15,TRBJ1-2,NA,TRBV7-8,TGTGCCAGCAGCTTTGGGACAGGGAGTCACTATGGCTACACCTTC,CASSFGTGSHYGYTF
NA,12,TRBJ2-1,once,TRBV2,TGTGCCAGCAAAAGGGACCACAATGAGCAGTTCTTC,CASKRDHNEQFF
TRBD2,15,TRBJ2-1,NA,TRBV2,TGTGCCAGCAGTGTAGCGGCTAGCGGTAACAATGAGCAGTTCTTC,CASSVAASGNNEQFF
NA,13,TRBJ2-7,NA,TRBV2,TGTGCCAGCAGTGAGGGTGAATACTACGAGCAGTACTTC,CASSEGEYYEQYF
NA,14,TRBJ2-7,NA,TRBV28,TGTGCCAGCAGACCCGGCTTATCTTGGGGCGAGCAGTACTTC,CASRPGLSWGEQYF
NA,16,TRBJ2-2,once,TRBV6-1,TGTGCCAGCAGTGAGGTGGCCGGCGGGAACACCGGGGAGCTGTTTTTT,CASSEVAGGNTGELFF
NA,14,TRBJ2-1,NA,TRBV30,TGTGCCTGGAGTAGCTCGGCAGGGAACAATGAGCAGTTCTTC,CAWSSSAGNNEQFF
TRBD1,14,TRBJ2-7,NA,TRBV10-3,TGTGCCATCAAAAGGGACAGGGAGTCCTACGAGCAGTACTTC,CAIKRDRESYEQYF
TRBD2,14,TRBJ2-2,NA,TRBV28,TGTGCCAGCTGGACTAGCGGATACACCGGGGAGCTGTTTTTT,CASWTSGYTGELFF
NA,15,TRBJ2-2,once,TRBV25-1,TGTGCCAGCAGTGGACGGGCAGGGGTAACCGGGGAGCTGTTTTTT,CASSGRAGVTGELFF
NA,16,TRBJ2-1,NA,TRBV6-5,TGTGCCAGCAGTTACGCTGCTCTAGGAACCTACAATGAGCAGTTCTTC,CASSYAALGTYNEQFF
TRBD1,17,TRBJ2-2,NA,TRBV3-1/TRBV3-2,TGTGCCAGCAGCCCGCGACAGGGCTCATTCGACACCGGGGAGCTGTTTTTT,CASSPRQGSFDTGELFF
TRBD2,15,TRBJ2-2,NA,TRBV6-5,TGTGCCAGCAGTCCCCTCGGGGGGAGGGCCGAGGAGCTGTTTTTT,CASSPLGGRAEELFF
NA,15,TRBJ1-1,NA,TRBV5-1,TGCGCCAGCAGCTTGGGGCCCAGGGGGAACACTGAAGCTTTCTTT,CASSLGPRGNTEAFF
TRBD2,14,TRBJ2-3,once,TRBV12-5,TGTGCTAGTGCTCTAAGCGGGAGGACAGATACGCAGTATTTT,CASALSGRTDTQYF
TRBD1,16,TRBJ1-5,NA,TRBV6-4,TGTGCCCTACTCTGGGACAGGGGATTTAACAATCAGCCCCAGCATTTT,CALLWDRGFNNQPQHF
TRBD1,12,TRBJ1-2,NA,TRBV29-1,TGCAGCGTTGGACAGGGGGCGGGTGGCTACACCTTC,CSVGQGAGGYTF
NA,15,TRBJ2-7,NA,TRBV9,TGTGCCAGCAGCGTAGCCGGGACCCAGCAGTCCGAGCAGTACTTC,CASSVAGTQQSEQYF
TRBD1,16,TRBJ1-4,NA,TRBV28,TGTGCCAGCAGCCGAAACTCACAGGGGGCGAGAGAAAAACTGTTTTTT,CASSRNSQGAREKLFF
NA,14,TRBJ1-5,NA,TRBV20-1,TGCAGTGCTAGTTTCGGAGCCTTCAATCAGCCCCAGCATTTT,CSASFGAFNQPQHF
NA,12,TRBJ2-1,NA,TRBV27,TGTGCCAGCAGTCAGGCCCTCGGTACGCAGTTCTTC,CASSQALGTQFF
TRBD2,16,TRBJ2-3,NA,TRBV27,TGTGCCAGCAGCCCTAGGCAGCGGGAGATTTGGGATACGCAGTATTTT,CASSPRQREIWDTQYF
TRBD2,13,TRBJ2-1,NA,TRBV20-1,TGCAGTGCTAGTCCTAGCGGGTACAATGAGCAGTTCTTC,CSASPSGYNEQFF
NA,15,TRBJ1-2,few,TRBV6-5,TGTGCCAGCAGATCCCAGGACAGCCTTAACTATGGCTACACCTTC,CASRSQDSLNYGYTF
NA,15,TRBJ1-5,NA,TRBV19,TGTGCCAGTAGCGAAAGCAATCCTTTCGGCCAGCCCCAGCATTTT,CASSESNPFGQPQHF
NA,15,TRBJ2-2,NA,TRBV7-3,TGTGCCAGCAGCTCCCACTGGGGGAACACCGGGGAGCTGTTTTTT,CASSSHWGNTGELFF
TRBD2,18,TRBJ2-7,NA,TRBV19,TGTGCCAGTAGTATAGACGCCGGACTAGCGGGGAGCGCTCGGGAGCAGTACTTC,CASSIDAGLAGSAREQYF
TRBD2,15,TRBJ2-1,few,TRBV11-2,TGTGCCAGCAGCCGGGGGGCTAGCGGGAACAATGAGCAGTTCTTC,CASSRGASGNNEQFF
NA,13,TRBJ2-1,NA,TRBV7-2,TGTGCCAGCAGCTTAGCCAGATACAATGAGCAGTTCTTC,CASSLARYNEQFF
NA,15,TRBJ1-2,once,TRBV2,TGTGCCAGCATGGGCAGGGAAGGGCCCTTGGGTGGCTACACCTTC,CASMGREGPLGGYTF